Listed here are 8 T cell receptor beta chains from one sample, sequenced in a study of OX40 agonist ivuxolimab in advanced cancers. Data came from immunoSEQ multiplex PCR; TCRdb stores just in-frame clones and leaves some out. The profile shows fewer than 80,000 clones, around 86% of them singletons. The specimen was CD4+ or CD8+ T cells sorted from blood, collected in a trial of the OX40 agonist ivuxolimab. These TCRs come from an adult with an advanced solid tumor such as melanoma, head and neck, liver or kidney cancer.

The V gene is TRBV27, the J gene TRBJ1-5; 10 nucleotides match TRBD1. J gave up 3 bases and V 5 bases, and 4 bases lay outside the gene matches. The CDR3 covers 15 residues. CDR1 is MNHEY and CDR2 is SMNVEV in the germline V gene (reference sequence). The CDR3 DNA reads TGTGCCAGCAGTCGGGACAGGGGCGACAATCAGCCCCAGCATTTT. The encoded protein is CASSRDRGDNQPQHF.

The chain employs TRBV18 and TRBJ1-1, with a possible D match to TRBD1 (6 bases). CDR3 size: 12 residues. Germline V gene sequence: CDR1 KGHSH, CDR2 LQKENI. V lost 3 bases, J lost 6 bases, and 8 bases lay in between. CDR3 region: CASSPYRAEAFF. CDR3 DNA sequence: TGTGCCAGCTCACCGTACAGGGCTGAAGCTTTCTTT.

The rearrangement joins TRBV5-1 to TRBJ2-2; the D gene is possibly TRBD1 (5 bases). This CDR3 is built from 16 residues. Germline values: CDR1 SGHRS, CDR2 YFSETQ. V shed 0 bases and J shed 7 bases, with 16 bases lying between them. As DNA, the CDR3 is TGCGCCAGCAGCTTGGACAGGAGCTTTATCCGCGGGGAGCTGTTTTTT. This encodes CASSLDRSFIRGELFF.

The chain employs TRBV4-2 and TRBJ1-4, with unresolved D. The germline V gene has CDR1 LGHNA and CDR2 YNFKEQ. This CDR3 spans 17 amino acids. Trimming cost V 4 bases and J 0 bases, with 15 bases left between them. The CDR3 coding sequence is TGTGCCAGCAGCCCCCACGGGAGAGGCTCAACTAATGAAAAACTGTTTTTT. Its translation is CASSPHGRGSTNEKLFF.

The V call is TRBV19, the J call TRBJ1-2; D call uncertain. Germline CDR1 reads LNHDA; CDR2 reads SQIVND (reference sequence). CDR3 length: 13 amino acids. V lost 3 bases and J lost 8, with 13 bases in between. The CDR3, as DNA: TGTGCCAGTAGTATTGGCGGACTAGGCGGCTACACCTTC. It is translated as CASSIGGLGGYTF.

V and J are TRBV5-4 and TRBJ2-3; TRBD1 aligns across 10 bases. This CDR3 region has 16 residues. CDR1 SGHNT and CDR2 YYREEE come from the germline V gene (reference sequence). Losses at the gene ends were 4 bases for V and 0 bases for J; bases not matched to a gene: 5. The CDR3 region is CASSVDRGVSTDTQYF. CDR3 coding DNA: TGTGCCAGCAGCGTGGACAGGGGGGTTAGCACAGATACGCAGTATTTT.

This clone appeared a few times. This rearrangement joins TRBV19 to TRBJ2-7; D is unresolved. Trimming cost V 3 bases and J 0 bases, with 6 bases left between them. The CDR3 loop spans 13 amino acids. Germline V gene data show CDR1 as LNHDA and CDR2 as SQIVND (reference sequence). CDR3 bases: TGTGCCAGTAGTATGTACCCCTCCTACGAGCAGTACTTC. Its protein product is CASSMYPSYEQYF.

For the CDR3, the DNA is TGTGCCAGCAGTCGACAGGTGGGGGCCTATGGCTACACCTTC. It yields the protein CASSRQVGAYGYTF. The V call is TRBV6-1, the J call TRBJ1-2, with D maybe TRBD1 (6 bases). V lost 5 bases to trimming and J lost 4 bases, with 14 bases between them. The CDR3 runs 14 residues. From germline, CDR1 is MNHNS and CDR2 SASEGT.